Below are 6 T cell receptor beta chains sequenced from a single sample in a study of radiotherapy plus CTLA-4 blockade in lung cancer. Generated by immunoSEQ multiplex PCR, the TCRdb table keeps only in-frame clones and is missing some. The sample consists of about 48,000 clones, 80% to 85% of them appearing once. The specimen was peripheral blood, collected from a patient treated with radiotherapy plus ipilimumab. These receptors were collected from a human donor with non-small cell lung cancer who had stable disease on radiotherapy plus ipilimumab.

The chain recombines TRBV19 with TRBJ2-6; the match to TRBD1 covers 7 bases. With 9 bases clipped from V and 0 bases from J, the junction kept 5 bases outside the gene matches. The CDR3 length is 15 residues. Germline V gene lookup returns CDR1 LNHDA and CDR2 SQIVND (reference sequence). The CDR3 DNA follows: TGTGCCAGCGGACAGGTGCCCTCTGGGGCCAACGTCCTGACTTTC. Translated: CASGQVPSGANVLTF.

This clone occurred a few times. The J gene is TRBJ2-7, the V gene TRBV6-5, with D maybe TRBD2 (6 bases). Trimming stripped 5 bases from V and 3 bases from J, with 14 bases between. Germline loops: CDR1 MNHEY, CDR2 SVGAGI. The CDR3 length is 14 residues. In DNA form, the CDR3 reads TGTGCCAGCAGTCGAGAATGGAGGGGCTACGAGCAGTACTTC. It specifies CASSREWRGYEQYF.

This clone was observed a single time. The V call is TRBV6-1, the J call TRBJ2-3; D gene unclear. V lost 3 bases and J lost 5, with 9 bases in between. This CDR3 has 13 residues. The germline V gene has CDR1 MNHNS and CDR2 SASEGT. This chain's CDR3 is CASSDTFGDTQYF. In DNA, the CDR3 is TGTGCCAGCAGTGATACATTTGGAGATACGCAGTATTTT.

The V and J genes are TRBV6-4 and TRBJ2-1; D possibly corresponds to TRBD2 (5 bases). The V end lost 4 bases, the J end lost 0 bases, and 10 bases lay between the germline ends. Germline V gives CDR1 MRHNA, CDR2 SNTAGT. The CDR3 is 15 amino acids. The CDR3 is CASSAVTSSYNEQFF. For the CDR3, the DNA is TGTGCCAGCAGTGCCGTCACTAGCTCCTACAATGAGCAGTTCTTC.

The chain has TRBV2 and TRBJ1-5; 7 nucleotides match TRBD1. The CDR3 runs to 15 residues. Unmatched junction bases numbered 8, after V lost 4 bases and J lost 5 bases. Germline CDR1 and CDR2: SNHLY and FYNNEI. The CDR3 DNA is TGTGCCAGCAGTGCCACAGGGGTTACTTATCAGCCCCAGCATTTT. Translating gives CASSATGVTYQPQHF.

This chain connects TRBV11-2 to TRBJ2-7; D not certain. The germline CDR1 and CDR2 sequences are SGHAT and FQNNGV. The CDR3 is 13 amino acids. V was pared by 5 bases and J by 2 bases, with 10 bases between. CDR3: CASSLGLPYEQYF. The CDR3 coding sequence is TGTGCCAGCAGCCTCGGGTTGCCCTACGAGCAGTACTTC.